The 21 T cell receptor beta chains listed next were all sequenced from one sample in a study of regulatory T cells in long-lasting Graves disease. Time point indicated: newly diagnosed GD, antithyroid drugs for less than 3 months. Isolated PBMC RNA provided the starting material for the TCR library. Arm-PCR of CDR3 regions and iRepertoire HTBI primers were used to build TCR beta libraries. MiXCR, applied by TCRdb to the multiplex PCR reads, yields one record per CDR3 protein. The table records a few hundred thousand distinct CDR3 sequences, about 15% of them present only once. These same records also appear under a second study, on T cells in Graves' hyperthyroidism and ophthalmopathy.

Sequenced here: peripheral blood mononuclear cells (PBMCs), sampled at new diagnosis, from a patient treated with antithyroid drugs. The receptors were gathered from a woman aged 40 to 49 with Graves disease.

In this sample, this clonotype turned up many times. This chain links TRBV12-3 or TRBV12-4 with TRBJ2-3; no reliable D call. This CDR3 comprises 11 residues. Trimming removed 6 bases at V and 6 bases at J, with 7 bases between. This CDR3 is CASRAPDTQYF. The CDR3 region has the DNA TGTGCCAGCAGGGCGCCCGATACGCAGTATTTT.

This clonotype was detected many times. This chain joins TRBV11-3 and TRBJ2-7; no clear D. Germline values: CDR1 SGHNT, CDR2 YENEEA. The CDR3 length is 18 residues. V was trimmed by 2 bases and J by 0 bases, leaving 20 bases between them. This CDR3 is CASSLTYRPIESSYEQYF. In nucleotides, the CDR3 is TGTGCCAGCAGCTTAACCTATCGACCCATCGAGAGCTCCTACGAGCAGTACTTC.

DNA for the CDR3: TGTGCCAGCTCACCAGGTTCGACGGGTGGCTACACCTTC. It encodes CASSPGSTGGYTF. The chain couples TRBV18 to TRBJ1-2; D remains unclear. Trimming shortened V by 2 bases and J by 7 bases, and 11 bases separated the two germline ends. This CDR3 comprises 13 residues. The germline V gene encodes CDR1 KGHSH and CDR2 LQKENI.

This clonotype was detected ten times or more. The genes are TRBV18 and TRBJ1-1; D not resolved. V was trimmed by 3 bases and J by 8 bases, leaving 4 bases between them. Germline V gene lookup returns CDR1 KGHSH and CDR2 LQKENI. The CDR3 consists of 10 residues. The CDR3 reads CASSPSEAFF. The CDR3 bases are TGTGCCAGCTCACCGTCCGAAGCTTTCTTT.

In this sample, this clonotype turned up many times. The chain carries TRBV30 and TRBJ2-4; D may be TRBD2 (5 bases). Germline CDR1 reads GTSNPN; CDR2 reads SVGIG (reference sequence). The CDR3 spans 13 residues. V was clipped by 1 base and J by 3 bases, with 7 bases between them. The CDR3 spells CAWSGEGKNIQYF. The CDR3 DNA follows: TGTGCCTGGAGTGGCGAGGGCAAAAACATTCAGTACTTC.

This clonotype was found many times. The chain uses TRBV2 and TRBJ2-2; TRBD1 matches at 8 bases. Trimming cost V 0 bases and J 6 bases; bases outside gene matches: 12. Germline V gene sequence: CDR1 SNHLY, CDR2 FYNNEI. This CDR3 spans 18 amino acids. DNA of the CDR3: TGTGCCAGCAGTGAAGCGCTTGTATTGGACAGGGACTCCGGGGAGCTGTTTTTT. Translation gives CASSEALVLDRDSGELFF. Supplemented by reference TRBV2 and TRBJ2-2, the full variable domain reads EPEVTQTPSHQVTQMGQEVILRCVPISNHLYFYWYRQILGQKVEFLVSFYNNEISEKSEIFDDQFSVERPDGSNFTLKIRSTKLEDSAMYFCASSEALVLDRDSGELFFGEGSRLTVL.

This clonotype was seen many times. V is TRBV28 and J is TRBJ1-2, with D maybe TRBD1 (6 bases). The CDR3 consists of 13 residues. Trimming pared 4 bases from V and 8 bases from J, leaving 14 bases between. CDR1 and CDR2 from the germline V gene are MDHEN and SYDVKM. The CDR3 spells CASSSSGALGYTF. In DNA form, the CDR3 reads TGTGCCAGCAGTTCATCAGGGGCTCTGGGCTACACCTTC.

The chain recombines TRBV18 with TRBJ2-7; tentatively, D is TRBD2 (5 bases). The V end was cut by 8 bases, the J end by 2 bases, with 16 bases between. CDR1 and CDR2 from the germline V gene are KGHSH and LQKENI. CDR3 length: 14 amino acids. CDR3 coding DNA: TGTGCCAGCAACCATCGGGGTCAGCCCTACGAGCAGTACTTC. Protein sequence: CASNHRGQPYEQYF. The whole variable domain, filled in from reference TRBV18 and TRBJ2-7, reads NAGVMQNPRHLVRRRGQEARLRCSPMKGHSHVYWYRQLPEEGLKFMVYLQKENIIDESGMPKERFSAEFPKEGPSILRIQQVVRGDSAAYFCASNHRGQPYEQYFGPGTRLTVT.

The rearrangement joins TRBV7-2 to TRBJ2-2; D may be TRBD2 (6 bases). From germline, CDR1 is SGHTA and CDR2 FQGNSA. CDR3 length: 15 residues. V was pared by 0 bases and J by 5 bases, with 10 bases between. CDR3 sequence: CASSLAGGYTGELFF. CDR3 DNA: TGTGCCAGCAGCTTAGCGGGAGGCTATACCGGGGAGCTGTTTTTT.

Ten or more counts support this clonotype. The V and J genes are TRBV6-5 and TRBJ1-2, with D perhaps matching TRBD1 (6 bases). The germline gives CDR1 MNHEY, CDR2 SVGAGI. This CDR3 comprises 14 residues. V was clipped by 4 bases and J by 6 bases, with 15 bases between them. This CDR3 reads CASSWDTETHGYTF. DNA for the CDR3: TGTGCCAGCAGTTGGGACACCGAGACCCATGGCTACACCTTC.

The table lists this clonotype with a few counts. The chain carries TRBV18 and TRBJ1-2; 10 nucleotides align to TRBD1. CDR1 and CDR2 from the germline V gene are KGHSH and LQKENI. The CDR3 totals 15 residues. The V segment lost 3 bases and the J segment 4 bases; nucleotides outside the gene matches: 5. In DNA form, the CDR3 reads TGTGCCAGCTCACCCGGGACAGGGGTTGCCTATGGCTACACCTTC. Residues: CASSPGTGVAYGYTF.

Comment on this clonotype: A much larger clone lies a single base off, so this may be a read error. This chain links TRBV7-9 with TRBJ2-1, with TRBD1 matching 10 bases. CDR3 length: 14 residues. Germline CDR1 is SEHNR and CDR2 is FQNEAQ (reference sequence). V lost 4 bases, J lost 12 bases, and 9 bases stayed unmatched. The CDR3 coding sequence is TGTGCCAGCAGCTCAGGGACAGGGGTCTTAGGGCAGTTCTTC. It is translated as CASSSGTGVLGQFF.

This clonotype was recorded many times. The chain couples TRBV7-8 to TRBJ2-1; 7 bases agree with TRBD2. The ends lost 2 bases at V and 0 bases at J; junction bases unmatched: 7. Germline V CDR1 and CDR2: SGHVS, FQNEAQ. The CDR3 has 17 amino acids. CDR3 sequence: CASSLTAGGSSYNEQFF. CDR3 sequence (DNA): TGTGCCAGCAGCTTAACTGCGGGCGGGAGCTCCTACAATGAGCAGTTCTTC.

This clonotype was detected a few times. This rearrangement joins TRBV7-9 to TRBJ1-3; 7 bases are shared with TRBD1. This CDR3 has 16 residues. Germline V gives CDR1 SEHNR, CDR2 FQNEAQ (reference sequence). J gave up 2 bases and V 4 bases, and 8 bases lay outside the gene matches. This CDR3 is CASSSSQGLPGNTIYF. The CDR3 DNA reads TGTGCCAGCAGCTCTTCACAGGGGCTCCCTGGAAACACCATATATTTT.

This clonotype was observed at least ten times. The CDR3 region is CAWSRGFYEQYF. The CDR3 DNA sequence: TGTGCCTGGAGTAGGGGGTTTTACGAGCAGTACTTC. The chain has TRBV30 and TRBJ2-7; tentatively, D is TRBD1 (6 bases). V shed 2 bases and J shed 4 bases, with 9 bases lying between them. Germline V CDR1 and CDR2: GTSNPN, SVGIG (reference sequence). The CDR3 runs to 12 residues.

This clonotype was detected many times. The rearrangement joins TRBV27 to TRBJ2-2; TRBD2 is a possible D gene (6 bases). The germline V gene encodes CDR1 MNHEY and CDR2 SMNVEV (reference sequence). V was shortened by 3 bases and J by 6 bases, with 8 bases between the two germline ends. This CDR3 has 13 amino acids. The CDR3 here is CASSLDYSGELFF. The DNA of the CDR3 is TGTGCCAGCAGTTTGGACTATTCCGGGGAGCTGTTTTTT.

This clonotype was counted ten times or more. This chain uses TRBV12-5 with TRBJ2-5, with D possibly called TRBD1 or TRBD2 (5 bases each). Trimming took off 2 bases at V and 7 bases at J, with 14 bases between the two ends. The germline V gene has CDR1 LGHNT and CDR2 FRNRAP. CDR3 length: 14 amino acids. CDR3 DNA sequence: TGTGCTAGTGGTTTGACCTCTGGGGGAAGGACCCAGTACTTC. This codes for CASGLTSGGRTQYF.

This clonotype was seen repeatedly, ten times or more. J is TRBJ2-1 and V is TRBV7-3; D gene ambiguous. V was clipped by 4 bases and J by 0 bases, with 13 bases between them. The germline V gene has CDR1 SGHTA and CDR2 FQGTGA. The CDR3 spans 16 residues. The CDR3 loop is CASSSYGPSSYNEQFF. CDR3 in DNA: TGTGCCAGCAGCTCCTACGGACCGAGCTCCTACAATGAGCAGTTCTTC.

In its sample, this clonotype was seen many times. The chain has TRBV6-5 and TRBJ2-1; D possibly corresponds to TRBD1 (6 bases). The CDR3 spans 16 residues. CDR1 and CDR2 from the germline V gene are MNHEY and SVGAGI. Trimming took 4 bases from V and 0 from J, leaving 13 bases between them. This chain's CDR3 is CASSSNRAVSYNEQFF. The DNA of the CDR3 is TGTGCCAGCAGTTCGAACAGGGCGGTCTCCTACAATGAGCAGTTCTTC.

This clonotype was seen only a few times. The chain couples TRBV20-1 to TRBJ2-2; D gene uncertain. CDR3 length: 14 residues. V was trimmed by 3 bases and J by 2 bases, leaving 10 bases between them. Per the germline V gene, CDR1 is DFQATT and CDR2 is SNEGSKA (reference sequence). CDR3 residues: CSASTNLNTGELFF. CDR3 nucleotide sequence: TGCAGTGCTAGTACGAATTTAAACACCGGGGAGCTGTTTTTT.

V usage is TRBV10-3 and J usage is TRBJ1-1; 7 bases agree with TRBD1. V shed 2 bases and J 4 bases; nucleotides not matched to a gene: 4. This CDR3 contains 14 residues. Germline CDR1 and CDR2: ENHRY and SYGVKD. The CDR3 loop reads CAISEQGGTTEAFF. The CDR3 DNA follows: TGTGCCATCAGTGAGCAGGGGGGGACCACTGAAGCTTTCTTT.